A single sample is the source of the 11 T cell receptor beta chains below, sequenced in a study of blood T cell repertoires in COVID-19. Data came from immunoSEQ multiplex PCR; TCRdb stores just in-frame clones and leaves some out. Of under 45,000 clones listed, around 85% were seen once; the top ten hold 5.4%. Sequenced: peripheral blood. Receptors originate from a man aged 50 or older with active COVID-19.

The V gene is TRBV28, the J gene TRBJ2-7, with 9 bases lining up with TRBD2. Trimming cost V 5 bases and J 2 bases; bases outside gene matches: 16. CDR3 length equals 18 residues. Germline V gene data show CDR1 as MDHEN and CDR2 as SYDVKM. In nucleotides, the CDR3 is TGTGCCAGCAGTCCCCCCTTGGCTAGCGGGATCATAACCTACGAGCAGTACTTC. It codes for CASSPPLASGIITYEQYF.

The V gene is TRBV12-3 or TRBV12-4, the J gene TRBJ2-7; a possible D gene is TRBD1 (6 bases). CDR3 length equals 12 residues. Trimming left V 3 bases short and J 6 bases short, with 9 bases between. DNA for the CDR3: TGTGCCAGCAGTTTGGGGGCTCTCGAGCAGTACTTC. Translated, it gives CASSLGALEQYF.

V usage is TRBV7-2 and J usage is TRBJ1-6, with a weak D call TRBD1 (5 bases). Germline-derived CDR1 and CDR2 are SGHTA and FQGNSA. Between the trimmed V and J ends, which lost 0 bases and 4 bases, there was a span of 7 bases. The CDR3 has 15 amino acids. The CDR3 loop is CASSLADSYNSPLHF. For the CDR3, the DNA is TGTGCCAGCAGCTTAGCAGACAGTTATAATTCACCCCTCCACTTT.

This clone has more than one count but fewer than ten. The V call is TRBV12-3 or TRBV12-4, the J call TRBJ2-7; tentatively, D is TRBD1 (6 bases). The V gene lost 3 bases and the J gene lost 7 bases, with 10 bases spanning the gap. The CDR3 is 12 amino acids. The CDR3 region has the DNA TGTGCCAGCAGTTTTGAACAGGGTGAGCAGTACTTC. Amino acids: CASSFEQGEQYF.

The chain carries TRBV5-6 and TRBJ2-1; 7 bases are shared with TRBD1. The V segment lost 2 bases and the J segment 9 bases; nucleotides outside the gene matches: 11. The germline V gene encodes CDR1 SGHDT and CDR2 YYEEEE. The CDR3 extends over 15 amino acids. This CDR3 reads CASSFPGQPLREQFF. In nucleotides, the CDR3 is TGTGCCAGCAGCTTCCCGGGACAGCCCCTCCGTGAGCAGTTCTTC.

To note about this clone: The germline gene is not matched at one end of the junction; a read error may be the cause. The chain uses TRBV5-1 and TRBJ1-6; D is unresolved. Germline CDR1 is SGHRS and CDR2 is YFSETQ. This CDR3 region has 14 residues. In nucleotides, the CDR3 is TGCGCCAGCAGCCCTGACTCCTCTAATTCACCCCTCCACTTT. Protein sequence: CASSPDSSNSPLHF.

The genes are TRBV28 and TRBJ2-5; 11 nucleotides line up with TRBD2. The CDR3 has 19 amino acids. The V segment lost 1 base and the J segment 2 bases; nucleotides outside the gene matches: 12. The V gene's germline CDR1 is MDHEN and CDR2 SYDVKM. The CDR3 spells CASSLYPIMASGRQETQYF. CDR3 bases: TGTGCCAGCAGTTTATATCCAATTATGGCTAGCGGGAGGCAAGAGACCCAGTACTTC.

J is TRBJ2-3 and V is TRBV5-4; 8 positions match TRBD2. With 4 bases clipped from V and 8 bases from J, the junction kept 6 bases outside the gene matches. The CDR3 is 13 residues long. Germline assignment: CDR1 SGHNT and CDR2 YYREEE (reference sequence). CDR3 DNA: TGTGCCAGCAGCCAAACGGGAGGGGCTACGCAGTATTTT. It encodes CASSQTGGATQYF.

The chain recombines TRBV4-3 with TRBJ2-5; D possibly corresponds to TRBD2 (6 bases). The V end lost 5 bases, the J end lost 5 bases, and 21 bases lay between the germline ends. The germline V gene has CDR1 LGHNA and CDR2 YSLEER. The CDR3 runs 16 residues. The CDR3 coding sequence is TGCGCCAGCAGCGACCTGCCCGGGAGCCGGAGGGAGACCCAGTACTTC. Its translation: CASSDLPGSRRETQYF.

The CDR3, as DNA: TGTGCCAGCAGCTTCGGACAGCTTAATGAGCAGTTCTTC. Its translation: CASSFGQLNEQFF. The chain links TRBV5-6 to TRBJ2-1; a possible D gene is TRBD1 (6 bases). The germline V gene encodes CDR1 SGHDT and CDR2 YYEEEE. This CDR3 spans 13 amino acids. Between the trimmed V and J ends, which lost 2 bases and 7 bases, there was a span of 10 bases.

The CDR3 DNA sequence: TGTGCCAGTCTTTACGGGAGCCCCAAGAACACTGAAGCTTTCTTT. Translated, it gives CASLYGSPKNTEAFF. The V gene is TRBV7-9, the J gene TRBJ1-1; the D is unclear. This CDR3 spans 15 amino acids. Trimming took off 9 bases at V and 1 base at J, with 18 bases between the two ends. Germline V gene data show CDR1 as SEHNR and CDR2 as FQNEAQ (reference sequence). Full variable domain (remainder filled in from reference TRBV7-9 and TRBJ1-1): DTGVSQNPRHKITKRGQNVTFRCDPISEHNRLYWYRQTLGQGPEFLTYFQNEAQLEKSRLLSDRFSAERPKGSFSTLEIQRTEQGDSAMYLCASLYGSPKNTEAFFGQGTRLTVV.